This T cell receptor beta chain emerged from a study of blood T cell repertoires in COVID-19 (dated by TCRdb to the early 2020s). As for the study more broadly: The collaborator samples originated in the United States, Italy and Spain and spanned the acute and convalescent phases of COVID-19. A freely available public database, intended as a resource for researchers studying the immune response to SARS-CoV-2, is where the repertoires were released. Subjects who had been exposed to COVID-19, were actively infected with it, or had recovered from it provided the deeply sampled blood TCRbeta repertoires that made up the dataset. Where available, HLA class I and class II types were obtained from metadata supplied by the sample provider rather than from assay-based typing. Nearly every sample came with metadata listing a de-identified subject ID, COVID-19 status, age in years and sex. The samples were drawn from the first 160 participants of the ongoing ImmuneRACE study and from over a thousand subjects provided by 6 global collaborators. The prospective study material was composed of cDNA or gDNA derived from T cells, B-cell-depleted T cells, or PBMCs. General study outcomes and caveats: How much clinical and demographic metadata was included differed by source and by participant, and the metadata was provided uncurated.

Enrolling through a virtual design, the prospective study's participants ranged in age from roughly 18 to 89 years and lived across roughly 23 United States geographic areas. In the prospective study, participants were assigned to cohorts based on the clinical history participants reported in a screening survey and a study questionnaire. Exposed participants were defined as having been in contact with someone with a PCR-confirmed or clinician-diagnosed COVID-19 case within 2 weeks of study entry. In the prospective study, whole blood, serum and a nasopharyngeal or oropharyngeal swab were collected from each participant by mobile phlebotomists. Over an approximately 2-month period, participants in the prospective study had the option of providing additional blood draws and questionnaires. Before DNA extraction, prospective study blood samples were shipped either frozen or at room temperature. Notes on this clone: Its antigen is unknown. Base qualities are missing; no much larger clone stands one base away.

The immunoSEQ Assay, a bias-controlled multiplex PCR, was used to amplify TCRbeta CDR3 regions from genomic DNA. Concerning the study's data processing: Nucleated cell counts per sample were estimated from amplification of reference gene primers within the assay. To quantify the absolute abundance of each unique TCRbeta CDR3 rearrangement, sequence reads were collapsed and filtered. Productive Simpson clonality was computed per sample as the square root of Simpson's diversity index over productive rearrangements. This is the immuneACCESS table as TCRdb keeps it, with only in-frame sequences that have V and J called. A part of the clones is gone; compared with another copy, unresolved V genes explain less than half, and the rest is unexplained. Clonal size and the V and J genes are those of that table, whereas D and trimming came from the DNA. The sample table shows around 200,000 clones, and 86% are seen once. The ten largest clones add up to roughly 4% of the sample.

The germline V gene yields SGDLS for CDR1 and YYNGEE for CDR2. V trim: 3 bases; J trim: 3 bases; unmatched bases: 9. The CDR3 runs 15 amino acids, cysteine and phenylalanine included. The entry retains the CDR3 DNA only, 45 bases that are in frame from base 1. The chain links TRBV9 with TRBJ2-7; 7 bases in the junction line up with TRBD2. The source of this sequence is a woman in her 30s who had been exposed to COVID-19. The sample was PBMCs or T cells enriched from blood (not recorded which). The CDR3 is CASSAGRSEGYEQYF. The nucleotide sequence is TGTGCCAGCAGCGCCGGGAGGTCGGAGGGCTACGAGCAGTACTTC.